This TCR beta chain was found in a study of blood T cell repertoires in COVID-19. Germline-derived CDR1 and CDR2 are SGHKS and YYEKEE (reference sequence). The CDR3 consists of 14 residues. V shed 2 bases and J shed 3 bases, with 12 bases lying between them. This table comes from immunoSEQ multiplex PCR, and its TCRdb copy is limited to in-frame clones, with some not included. Among about 60,000 clones listed, about 80% were seen once. This TCR was recovered from a human donor in a cohort sampled during active COVID-19. The sequenced sample consisted of peripheral blood. The V and J genes are TRBV5-5 and TRBJ2-7; D possibly corresponds to TRBD2 (6 bases). CDR3: CASSFGLPYYEQYF. CDR3 coding DNA: TGTGCCAGCAGCTTTGGACTACCTTACTACGAGCAGTACTTC.